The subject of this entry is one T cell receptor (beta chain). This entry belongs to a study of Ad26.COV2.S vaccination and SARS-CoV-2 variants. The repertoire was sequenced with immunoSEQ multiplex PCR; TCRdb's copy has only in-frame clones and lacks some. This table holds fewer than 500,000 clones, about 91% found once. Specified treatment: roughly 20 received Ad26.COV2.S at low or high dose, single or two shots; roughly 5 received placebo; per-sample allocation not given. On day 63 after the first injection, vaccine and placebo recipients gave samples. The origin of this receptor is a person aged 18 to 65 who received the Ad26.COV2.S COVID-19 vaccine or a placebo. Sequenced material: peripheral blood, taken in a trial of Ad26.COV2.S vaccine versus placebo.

In DNA form, the CDR3 reads TGTGCCAGCTCGAGGCTAGCGGGGGGGCGCGACAATGAGCAGTTCTTC. This gives the protein CASSRLAGGRDNEQFF. The chain couples TRBV19 to TRBJ2-1; TRBD2 matches 12 bases. V lost 9 bases, J lost 5 bases, and 11 bases stayed unmatched. The germline V gene encodes CDR1 LNHDA and CDR2 SQIVND (reference sequence). This CDR3 has 16 residues.